This TCR beta chain was captured in a study of T cells after yellow fever vaccination. General study findings and limits: Post-booster repertoires contained most primary-vaccination clones again (around 97% CD4, around 88% CD8).

This clonotype was seen only a few times. The antigen remains unidentified. The CDR3 is made up of 14 amino acids. Trimming took 8 bases from V and 1 from J; bases not matched to a gene: 7. The germline CDR1 and CDR2 sequences are MNHEY and SVGAGI. A process of 5'RACE template switching, which added a universal primer site and UMIs, was used to make TCR cDNA. TCRdb called the 5' RACE reads again in MiXCR, with one record for every CDR3 protein. This table has under 400,000 distinct CDR3 sequences, approximately 12% appearing once. Here the sequenced sample was CD4+ T cells sorted from PBMCs, taken 15 days after the yellow fever booster vaccination. The TCR was taken from a man in his late teens or twenties who received the YFV17D yellow fever vaccine. V gene TRBV6-5 combines with J gene TRBJ2-5; TRBD1 matches at 7 bases. The CDR3 reads CASVNRGLQETQYF. For the CDR3, the DNA is TGTGCCAGCGTCAACAGGGGCCTCCAAGAGACCCAGTACTTC.